The clone carrying this T cell receptor (beta chain) was seen only a few times. The data were taken from a study of blood T cell repertoires in COVID-19. The wider study: Sites in the United States, Italy and Spain provided acute and convalescent COVID-19 samples. Nucleic acid was either cDNA or gDNA, and it came from T cells, B-cell-depleted T cells, or PBMCs.

TCRdb's copy holds only in-frame clones and misses some; the assay was immunoSEQ multiplex PCR. The sample comprises under 450,000 clones, 87% of which are singletons, and 2.5% to 3% rests with the top ten. V gave up 3 bases and J gave up 3 bases, with 14 bases separating them. Germline lookup yields CDR1 SNHLY and CDR2 FYNNEI. There are 15 residues in the CDR3. Participants spanned ages 18 to 89 years and resided in roughly 26 US areas. Cohort 3 recovered donors had two negative PCRs, clearance, or symptom resolution. The rearrangement links TRBV2 to TRBJ2-5, with D possibly matching TRBD2 (7 bases). The source of this sequence is a woman aged 25 to 39 who had recovered from COVID-19. The sequenced sample consisted of PBMCs or T cells enriched from blood (not recorded which). The CDR3 sequence: CASSEGGGRKETQYF. In nucleotides, the CDR3 is TGTGCCAGCAGTGAGGGCGGGGGCCGAAAAGAGACCCAGTACTTC. The full variable domain, with the rest looked up from reference TRBV2 and TRBJ2-5, is EPEVTQTPSHQVTQMGQEVILRCVPISNHLYFYWYRQILGQKVEFLVSFYNNEISEKSEIFDDQFSVERPDGSNFTLKIRSTKLEDSAMYFCASSEGGGRKETQYFGPGTRLLVL.